The 5 T cell receptor beta chains below all came from one sample that was sequenced in a study of vaccination effects on CD4 cells after COVID-19. The antigens for these receptors are not known. It was after approximately 11 days of culture that CD4+ T cells were isolated. Generated by immunoSEQ multiplex PCR, the TCRdb table keeps only in-frame clones and is missing some. The sample carries fewer than 75,000 clones, over 60% recorded once. Sample: CD4+ T cells from PBMCs cultured without peptide, taken before COVID-19 vaccination. The receptors shown here come from a human donor who received a COVID-19 vaccine.

This clone was seen only a few times. CDR3 loop: CATRSGGPRTDTQYF. In DNA, the CDR3 is TGTGCCACCCGGAGCGGGGGCCCTCGCACAGATACGCAGTATTTT. The chain uses TRBV25-1 and TRBJ2-3; 8 bases fit TRBD2. Germline V gene lookup returns CDR1 MGHDK and CDR2 SYGVNS. Trimming cost V 10 bases and J 1 base; bases outside gene matches: 10. The CDR3 contains 15 residues.

This clone has only one observation. V is TRBV5-1 and J is TRBJ1-6; TRBD1 matches at 9 bases. CDR1 and CDR2 from the germline V gene are SGHRS and YFSETQ. J was trimmed by 8 bases and V by 2 bases; bases with no gene match: 5. The CDR3 loop spans 15 amino acids. The CDR3 region has the DNA TGCGCCAGCAGCTTATACCGGGACAGGGATTCACCCCTCCACTTT. Its translation is CASSLYRDRDSPLHF.

V is TRBV2 and J is TRBJ2-5, with D possibly TRBD1 on 6 matching bases. Germline assignment: CDR1 SNHLY and CDR2 FYNNEI. This CDR3 has 13 amino acids. Trimming cost V 6 bases and J 2 bases, with 10 bases left between them. The CDR3 is CASSPGTQETQYF. CDR3 nucleotides: TGTGCCAGCAGCCCCGGGACACAAGAGACCCAGTACTTC. The variable domain in full, completed from reference TRBV2 and TRBJ2-5, reads EPEVTQTPSHQVTQMGQEVILRCVPISNHLYFYWYRQILGQKVEFLVSFYNNEISEKSEIFDDQFSVERPDGSNFTLKIRSTKLEDSAMYFCASSPGTQETQYFGPGTRLLVL.

The chain carries TRBV19 and TRBJ1-6; TRBD1 agrees at 9 bases. J lost 3 bases, V lost 4 bases, and 10 bases had no gene match. Germline V gene sequence: CDR1 LNHDA, CDR2 SQIVND (reference sequence). The CDR3 is 18 residues long. CDR3 coding DNA: TGTGCCAGTAGTACGGAGAAGGGACAGGGTCTCTATAATTCACCCCTCCACTTT. Translation gives CASSTEKGQGLYNSPLHF. Full variable domain (remainder filled in from reference TRBV19 and TRBJ1-6): DGGITQSPKYLFRKEGQNVTLSCEQNLNHDAMYWYRQDPGQGLRLIYYSQIVNDFQKGDIAEGYSVSREKKESFPLTVTSAQKNPTAFYLCASSTEKGQGLYNSPLHFGNGTRLTVT.

This chain joins TRBV5-1 and TRBJ1-1; D is unresolved. The CDR3 consists of 16 residues. Trimming took 0 bases from V and 0 from J, leaving 12 bases between them. Germline V lookup: CDR1 SGHRS, CDR2 YFSETQ. The CDR3 is CASSLDWGSVNTEAFF. Here the CDR3 DNA reads TGCGCCAGCAGCTTGGACTGGGGATCTGTGAACACTGAAGCTTTCTTT.